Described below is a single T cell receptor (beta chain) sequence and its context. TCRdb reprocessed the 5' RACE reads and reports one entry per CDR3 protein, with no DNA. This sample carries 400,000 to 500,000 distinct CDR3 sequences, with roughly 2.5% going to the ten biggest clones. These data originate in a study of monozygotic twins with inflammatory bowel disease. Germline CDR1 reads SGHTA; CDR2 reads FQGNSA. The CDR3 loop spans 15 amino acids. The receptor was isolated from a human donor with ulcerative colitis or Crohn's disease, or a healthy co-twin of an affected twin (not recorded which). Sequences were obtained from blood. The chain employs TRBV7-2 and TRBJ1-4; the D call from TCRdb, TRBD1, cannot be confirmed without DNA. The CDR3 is CASSSQGGPDEKLFF.